The rows below give T cell receptor beta chains drawn from one sample of a study of beta chain features in type 1 diabetes. Generated by immunoSEQ multiplex PCR, the TCRdb table keeps only in-frame clones and is missing some. Here the sample spans 970,000 or so clones, 17% being singletons. The sequenced sample consisted of naive CD4+ T cells from blood. These receptors came from a woman younger than 30 in good health. Each CDR3 is given with its conserved first and last residue. Fields, in order: CDR3 protein, CDR3 DNA, J gene, V gene, D gene, clone size. A D gene is named only where the DNA matches it firmly. The size of a clone is reported for some rows only, either as once, few or many, or as a class for expanded clones.

CDR3aa: CASSLTGSGEQFF
CDR3nt: TGCGCCAGCAGCTTGACAGGCTCGGGGGAGCAGTTCTTC
j_gene: TRBJ2-1
v_gene: TRBV5-1
d_gene: NA
abundance: NA

CDR3aa: CASSPQGLQETQYF
CDR3nt: TGTGCCAGCTCACCACAAGGACTACAAGAGACCCAGTACTTC
j_gene: TRBJ2-5
v_gene: TRBV18
d_gene: NA
abundance: NA

CDR3aa: CASSTGGEQGITQYF
CDR3nt: TGTGCCAGCAGCACCGGAGGGGAACAGGGAATTACGCAGTACTTC
j_gene: TRBJ2-7
v_gene: TRBV7-9
d_gene: NA
abundance: NA

CDR3aa: CASSTLLTVGVETQYF
CDR3nt: TGTGCCAGTAGTACCCTATTGACAGTTGGGGTGGAGACCCAGTACTTC
j_gene: TRBJ2-5
v_gene: TRBV19
d_gene: NA
abundance: few

CDR3aa: CASSLRGLYTDTQYF
CDR3nt: TGCGCCAGCAGCTTGCGGGGACTATACACAGATACGCAGTATTTT
j_gene: TRBJ2-3
v_gene: TRBV5-1
d_gene: TRBD2
abundance: few

CDR3aa: CASSEASYNEQFF
CDR3nt: TGTGCCAGCAGTGAGGCTTCCTACAATGAGCAGTTCTTC
j_gene: TRBJ2-1
v_gene: TRBV2
d_gene: NA
abundance: once

CDR3aa: CASSEAPYGYTF
CDR3nt: TGTGCCAGCAGTGAAGCCCCTTATGGCTACACCTTC
j_gene: TRBJ1-2
v_gene: TRBV2
d_gene: NA
abundance: few

CDR3aa: CASRGGRVQRDTQYF
CDR3nt: TGTGCCAGCCGCGGCGGCAGGGTTCAACGCGATACGCAGTATTTT
j_gene: TRBJ2-3
v_gene: TRBV19
d_gene: NA
abundance: NA

CDR3aa: CASSELSAEKETQYF
CDR3nt: TGTGCCAGCAGTGAATTATCAGCGGAGAAAGAGACCCAGTACTTC
j_gene: TRBJ2-5
v_gene: TRBV25-1
d_gene: NA
abundance: NA

CDR3aa: CASVSTYGYTF
CDR3nt: TGTGCCAGCGTCTCAACATATGGCTACACCTTC
j_gene: TRBJ1-2
v_gene: TRBV6-5
d_gene: NA
abundance: NA

CDR3aa: CASSYLANLQFF
CDR3nt: TGTGCCAGCAGTTACCTGGCTAACCTCCAGTTCTTC
j_gene: TRBJ2-1
v_gene: TRBV6-5
d_gene: NA
abundance: few

CDR3aa: CASSNRDRGFNEQFF
CDR3nt: TGTGCCAGCAGTAACCGGGACAGGGGATTCAATGAGCAGTTCTTC
j_gene: TRBJ2-1
v_gene: TRBV27
d_gene: TRBD1
abundance: NA

CDR3aa: CATSRVFSNQPQHF
CDR3nt: TGTGCCACCAGCAGAGTCTTCAGCAATCAGCCCCAGCATTTT
j_gene: TRBJ1-5
v_gene: TRBV15
d_gene: NA
abundance: few

CDR3aa: CASSLGLAISYNEQFF
CDR3nt: TGTGCCAGCAGCTTGGGACTAGCTATTTCTTACAATGAGCAGTTCTTC
j_gene: TRBJ2-1
v_gene: TRBV5-4
d_gene: TRBD2
abundance: few

CDR3aa: CASSSRTTRTSATQYF
CDR3nt: TGTGCCAGCAGCTCTCGAACTACCCGGACTAGCGCCACGCAGTATTTT
j_gene: TRBJ2-3
v_gene: TRBV7-2
d_gene: TRBD2
abundance: few

CDR3aa: CASTPGQGAPNEQFF
CDR3nt: TGTGCCAGCACCCCGGGACAGGGGGCCCCTAATGAGCAGTTCTTC
j_gene: TRBJ2-1
v_gene: TRBV28
d_gene: TRBD1
abundance: NA

CDR3aa: CASSAGTSGEKQFF
CDR3nt: TGTGCCAGCAGTGCAGGGACATCGGGGGAAAAGCAGTTCTTC
j_gene: TRBJ2-1
v_gene: TRBV6-1
d_gene: NA
abundance: few

CDR3aa: CASSPLSWGDTDTQYF
CDR3nt: TGTGCCAGCAGTCCCCTTAGCTGGGGGGACACAGATACGCAGTATTTT
j_gene: TRBJ2-3
v_gene: TRBV27
d_gene: NA
abundance: few

CDR3aa: CAIRGQRPLSEQYF
CDR3nt: TGTGCCATCAGGGGACAGCGCCCGTTAAGCGAGCAGTACTTC
j_gene: TRBJ2-7
v_gene: TRBV10-3
d_gene: TRBD1
abundance: few

CDR3aa: CASSYQGSPGNTIYF
CDR3nt: TGTGCCAGCAGTTACCAGGGGAGTCCTGGAAACACCATATATTTT
j_gene: TRBJ1-3
v_gene: TRBV28
d_gene: NA
abundance: few

CDR3aa: CASSEPPIPRLAVTDTQYF
CDR3nt: TGTGCCAGCAGTGAACCGCCGATACCGAGACTAGCGGTCACAGATACGCAGTATTTT
j_gene: TRBJ2-3
v_gene: TRBV2
d_gene: TRBD2
abundance: NA

CDR3aa: CASSFGQPQHF
CDR3nt: TGTGCCAGCAGTTTTGGGCAGCCCCAGCATTTT
j_gene: TRBJ1-5
v_gene: TRBV28
d_gene: NA
abundance: NA

CDR3aa: CASSSGGRSGYTF
CDR3nt: TGTGCCAGCAGTTCGGGGGGCCGGTCTGGCTACACCTTC
j_gene: TRBJ1-2
v_gene: TRBV28
d_gene: NA
abundance: NA

CDR3aa: CASSRSRVSNTEAFF
CDR3nt: TGTGCCAGCAGCCGAAGTAGGGTTTCGAACACTGAAGCTTTCTTT
j_gene: TRBJ1-1
v_gene: TRBV7-8
d_gene: NA
abundance: NA

CDR3aa: CASIEGVPITEAFF
CDR3nt: TGTGCCAGCATTGAGGGGGTCCCGATCACTGAAGCTTTCTTT
j_gene: TRBJ1-1
v_gene: TRBV2
d_gene: NA
abundance: NA

CDR3aa: CASSEQNYEQYF
CDR3nt: TGCGCCAGCAGTGAACAGAACTACGAGCAGTACTTC
j_gene: TRBJ2-7
v_gene: TRBV10-2
d_gene: NA
abundance: NA

CDR3aa: CASSLGRGHRGLNTDTQYF
CDR3nt: TGTGCCAGCAGCTTAGGGAGGGGCCACAGGGGACTAAACACAGATACGCAGTATTTT
j_gene: TRBJ2-3
v_gene: TRBV7-9
d_gene: NA
abundance: NA

CDR3aa: CASSLQGLAGRETQYF
CDR3nt: TGTGCCAGCAGCCTACAGGGACTAGCGGGCCGGGAGACCCAGTACTTC
j_gene: TRBJ2-5
v_gene: TRBV11-2
d_gene: TRBD2
abundance: few

CDR3aa: CSVEQSRVKSYNEQFF
CDR3nt: TGCAGCGTTGAACAGAGCAGGGTAAAGTCCTACAATGAGCAGTTCTTC
j_gene: TRBJ2-1
v_gene: TRBV29-1
d_gene: NA
abundance: NA

CDR3aa: CASSPGVSEKLFF
CDR3nt: TGTGCCAGCTCACCAGGAGTATCTGAAAAACTGTTTTTT
j_gene: TRBJ1-4
v_gene: TRBV18
d_gene: NA
abundance: few

CDR3aa: CASSLYPLATNAEAFF
CDR3nt: TGTGCCAGCAGCCTGTACCCGCTCGCAACGAACGCTGAAGCTTTCTTT
j_gene: TRBJ1-1
v_gene: TRBV7-9
d_gene: NA
abundance: NA

CDR3aa: CASSLNTGYEQYF
CDR3nt: TGCGCCAGCAGCTTGAACACAGGGTACGAGCAGTACTTC
j_gene: TRBJ2-7
v_gene: TRBV5-1
d_gene: NA
abundance: NA

CDR3aa: CASRNRTRRTGVVGYTF
CDR3nt: TGTGCCAGCAGGAACAGAACTCGTAGGACAGGGGTTGTCGGCTACACCTTC
j_gene: TRBJ1-2
v_gene: TRBV2
d_gene: TRBD1
abundance: NA

CDR3aa: CASSPGTGGWETQYF
CDR3nt: TGTGCCAGCAGCCCCGGGACAGGGGGCTGGGAGACCCAGTACTTC
j_gene: TRBJ2-5
v_gene: TRBV28
d_gene: TRBD1
abundance: NA

CDR3aa: CASRPGLAATYEQYF
CDR3nt: TGTGCCAGCAGACCGGGACTAGCGGCAACCTACGAGCAGTACTTC
j_gene: TRBJ2-7
v_gene: TRBV2
d_gene: TRBD2
abundance: NA

CDR3aa: CASSLGGYGYTF
CDR3nt: TGTGCCAGCAGCTTGGGCGGCTATGGCTACACCTTC
j_gene: TRBJ1-2
v_gene: TRBV5-6
d_gene: NA
abundance: NA

CDR3aa: CASSPQSSYEQYF
CDR3nt: TGTGCCAGCTCACCCCAAAGCTCCTACGAGCAGTACTTC
j_gene: TRBJ2-7
v_gene: TRBV18
d_gene: NA
abundance: few

CDR3aa: CASSLMGTGELFF
CDR3nt: TGTGCCAGCAGCTTAATGGGTACCGGGGAGCTGTTTTTT
j_gene: TRBJ2-2
v_gene: TRBV7-9
d_gene: NA
abundance: NA

CDR3aa: CASSIDTGGQPQHF
CDR3nt: TGTGCCAGTAGTATCGACACGGGTGGTCAGCCCCAGCATTTT
j_gene: TRBJ1-5
v_gene: TRBV19
d_gene: NA
abundance: NA

CDR3aa: CSVAAGTGTYEQYF
CDR3nt: TGCAGCGTTGCCGCTGGGACTGGAACCTACGAGCAGTACTTC
j_gene: TRBJ2-7
v_gene: TRBV29-1
d_gene: NA
abundance: NA

CDR3aa: CASNKLAENTDTQYF
CDR3nt: TGTGCCAGCAACAAACTAGCGGAGAACACAGATACGCAGTATTTT
j_gene: TRBJ2-3
v_gene: TRBV9
d_gene: TRBD2
abundance: NA

CDR3aa: CASSLKRGDGYTF
CDR3nt: TGTGCCAGCAGTCTCAAAAGGGGGGATGGCTACACCTTC
j_gene: TRBJ1-2
v_gene: TRBV27
d_gene: NA
abundance: NA

CDR3aa: CASSQARASTDTQYF
CDR3nt: TGTGCCAGCAGCCAAGCTAGGGCGAGCACAGATACGCAGTATTTT
j_gene: TRBJ2-3
v_gene: TRBV4-2
d_gene: NA
abundance: NA

CDR3aa: CASSLRGSKDTQYF
CDR3nt: TGTGCCAGCAGCTTAAGAGGCTCAAAAGATACGCAGTATTTT
j_gene: TRBJ2-3
v_gene: TRBV7-3
d_gene: NA
abundance: NA

CDR3aa: CASSPMLGIHTDTQYF
CDR3nt: TGTGCCAGCAGCCCTATGCTGGGGATTCACACAGATACGCAGTATTTT
j_gene: TRBJ2-3
v_gene: TRBV7-2
d_gene: NA
abundance: few

CDR3aa: CASSARPGSPTEAFF
CDR3nt: TGCGCCAGCAGCGCGCGTCCCGGGAGCCCCACTGAAGCTTTCTTT
j_gene: TRBJ1-1
v_gene: TRBV5-1
d_gene: NA
abundance: few

CDR3aa: CASSLGGTHQPQHF
CDR3nt: TGTGCCAGCAGTTTAGGGGGCACCCATCAGCCCCAGCATTTT
j_gene: TRBJ1-5
v_gene: TRBV28
d_gene: NA
abundance: NA

CDR3aa: CASGTGLVVYSHVEAFF
CDR3nt: TGTGCCTCCGGGACAGGGCTTGTTGTTTATTCGCATGTTGAAGCTTTCTTT
j_gene: TRBJ1-1
v_gene: TRBV10-3
d_gene: TRBD1
abundance: few

CDR3aa: CASSLDRDQPQHF
CDR3nt: TGTGCCAGCAGCTTAGACCGGGATCAGCCCCAGCATTTT
j_gene: TRBJ1-5
v_gene: TRBV7-2
d_gene: NA
abundance: NA

CDR3aa: CASSLLATGVTGELFF
CDR3nt: TGTGCCAGCAGCCTACTAGCTACAGGGGTCACCGGGGAGCTGTTTTTT
j_gene: TRBJ2-2
v_gene: TRBV7-3
d_gene: NA
abundance: few

CDR3aa: CASSVDGFSYEQYF
CDR3nt: TGTGCCAGCAGCGTAGATGGGTTCTCCTACGAGCAGTACTTC
j_gene: TRBJ2-7
v_gene: TRBV9
d_gene: NA
abundance: few

CDR3aa: CASSQGGREGEQFF
CDR3nt: TGTGCCAGCAGCCAAGGAGGGCGGGAGGGTGAGCAGTTCTTC
j_gene: TRBJ2-1
v_gene: TRBV14
d_gene: TRBD2
abundance: NA

CDR3aa: CASSRRDRGYGYTF
CDR3nt: TGTGCCAGCAGCCGCCGGGACAGGGGTTATGGCTACACCTTC
j_gene: TRBJ1-2
v_gene: TRBV9
d_gene: TRBD1
abundance: NA